This TCR beta chain originates from a study of human T cells and chemical hapten exposure. This clonotype appeared many times. MiXCR, run by TCRdb on the RACE reads, gives a single entry per CDR3 protein. This table holds about 80,000 distinct CDR3 sequences, about 8% found once. Time point denoted: patch test 1, 2 weeks after DPC sensitization. Regarding treatment: therapeutic diphenylcyclopropenone sensitization with weekly scalp DPC. V was trimmed by 5 bases and J by 0 bases, leaving 19 bases between them. This CDR3 is 18 amino acids long. CDR1 is SEHNR and CDR2 is FQNEAQ in the germline V gene (reference sequence).

Source: whole blood, taken in connection with sensitization to the hapten diphenylcyclopropenone (DPC). The chain combines TRBV7-9 with TRBJ1-4; possibly TRBD1 for D (5 bases). The source of this sequence is a woman aged 25 to 39 with alopecia areata. Some clones in this sample may be carry-over from other donors' samples. CDR3 region: CASSPQGGQITTNEKLFF. The CDR3 coding sequence is TGTGCCAGCAGCCCCCAAGGCGGACAAATTACAACTAATGAAAAACTGTTTTTT.